Reported below is one T cell receptor beta chain. A much larger clone lies a single base off, so this may be a read error. This sample's RNA came from whole unsorted tissue. This non-tumor lung sample came from over 3 cm beyond the tumor edge. This specimen belongs to a study of tumor and adjacent non-tumor tissue in lung cancer. Three rounds of nested PCR, following a modified ARM-PCR protocol, produced the TCRbeta library. TCRdb re-called the multiplex PCR reads through MiXCR, storing one row per CDR3 protein. There are around 60,000 distinct CDR3 sequences in the sample; about 56% occur only once, and 32% lies in the top ten. The receptor's source is a man in his 70s with non-small cell lung cancer. Source material: distant non-tumor lung tissue.

Here the CDR3 DNA reads TGTGCCAACAGTGAAGCGGCTAGCGAGGGCTACAATGAGCAGTTCTTC. It translates to CANSEAASEGYNEQFF. J is TRBJ2-1 and V is TRBV6-1; D perhaps matches TRBD2 (6 bases). The CDR3 contains 16 residues. Germline V gives CDR1 MNHNS, CDR2 SASEGT.